The next 7 T cell receptor beta chains were all read from a single sample in a study of blood T cell repertoires in COVID-19. TCRdb's table, derived via immunoSEQ multiplex PCR, lists solely in-frame clones and lacks some. The sample contains about 290,000 clones, about 85% of which appear only once. The sequencing sample was made of peripheral blood. Receptors originate from a woman in her 50s with active or convalescent COVID-19.

This chain links TRBV28 with TRBJ2-7; maybe TRBD2 (5 bases). The CDR3 consists of 14 residues. Trimming pared 6 bases from V and 2 bases from J, leaving 14 bases between. Germline V CDR1 and CDR2: MDHEN, SYDVKM. The CDR3 here is CASSYLGGPYEQYF. The CDR3 DNA follows: TGTGCCAGCAGCTACTTAGGAGGCCCCTACGAGCAGTACTTC.

The chain recombines TRBV28 with TRBJ2-3; a possible D gene is TRBD2 (6 bases). CDR3 length equals 12 residues. Trimming stripped 6 bases from V and 10 bases from J, with 14 bases between. In germline, CDR1 is MDHEN, CDR2 SYDVKM. CDR3 bases: TGTGCCAGCAGCACCTCGGGGGTAGCGCAGTATTTT. Translating it yields CASSTSGVAQYF.

CDR3: CASSPSTDTQYF. The CDR3 DNA follows: TGTGCCAGCAGTCCAAGCACAGATACGCAGTATTTT. The J gene is TRBJ2-3, the V gene TRBV2; D ambiguous. Germline lookup yields CDR1 SNHLY and CDR2 FYNNEI. The CDR3 sequence is 12 residues long. The V gene lost 5 bases and the J gene lost 0 bases, with 3 bases spanning the gap.

The chain has TRBV5-1 and TRBJ2-1; 7 positions match TRBD2. The CDR3 is 15 residues long. Germline CDR1 is SGHRS and CDR2 is YFSETQ. J was trimmed by 0 bases and V by 4 bases; bases with no gene match: 4. CDR3 DNA: TGCGCCAGCAGCCCGAGCGGGACCTCCTACAATGAGCAGTTCTTC. It translates to CASSPSGTSYNEQFF.

This clone has only a few counts. The chain is built from TRBV2 and TRBJ2-5, with 7 bases fitting TRBD2. Germline lookup yields CDR1 SNHLY and CDR2 FYNNEI. The trim removed 0 bases at V and 4 bases at J, leaving 2 bases unmatched. CDR3 size: 14 residues. The CDR3 loop reads CASSEAGGRETQYF. The CDR3 DNA reads TGTGCCAGCAGTGAAGCGGGGGGGAGAGAGACCCAGTACTTC. The variable domain in full, completed from reference TRBV2 and TRBJ2-5, reads EPEVTQTPSHQVTQMGQEVILRCVPISNHLYFYWYRQILGQKVEFLVSFYNNEISEKSEIFDDQFSVERPDGSNFTLKIRSTKLEDSAMYFCASSEAGGRETQYFGPGTRLLVL.

The rearrangement uses TRBV3-1 (or the pseudogene TRBV3-2) and TRBJ2-7; 7 bases line up with TRBD2. Germline V gene lookup returns CDR1 LGHDT and CDR2 YNNKEL (reference sequence). V shed 0 bases and J 3 bases; nucleotides not matched to a gene: 8. The CDR3 loop spans 16 amino acids. CDR3 bases: TGTGCCAGCAGCCAAGATCTGGTGGGAGGGCTCTACGAGCAGTACTTC. It encodes CASSQDLVGGLYEQYF.

The chain links TRBV5-6 to TRBJ1-2; perhaps TRBD1 as D (5 bases). The CDR3 is 14 residues long. V was cut by 4 bases and J by 4 bases, with 14 bases left in between. In germline, CDR1 is SGHDT, CDR2 YYEEEE. CDR3 DNA sequence: TGTGCCAGCAGCGCTGGGGCGCCCTCCTATGGCTACACCTTC. Residues: CASSAGAPSYGYTF.